A single sample is the source of the 2 T cell receptor beta chains below, sequenced in a study of a mutant IDH1 vaccine in newly diagnosed glioma. Profiled with immunoSEQ multiplex PCR; TCRdb holds only in-frame clones, not every one. The data contain around 50,000 clones, 86% of them singletons. The time point here: baseline, week 1 (first vaccination visit). Specified treatment: pre-vaccination baseline after standard-of-care therapy. Here the sequenced sample was PBMCs, taken from a glioma patient treated with radiotherapy, temozolomide or both. These receptors originate from a man aged 40-50 years with glioma.

The CDR3: CASSLGLQAGYYEQYF. For the CDR3, the DNA is TGTGCCAGCAGCTTAGGCCTACAGGCCGGATACTACGAGCAGTACTTC. The rearrangement uses TRBV13 and TRBJ2-7, with TRBD1 as a possible D gene (5 bases). Germline CDR1 PRHDT, CDR2 FYEKMQ (reference sequence). V dropped 0 bases and J dropped 3 bases, with 15 bases sitting between them. The CDR3 covers 16 residues.

The J gene is TRBJ2-7, the V gene TRBV28; D uncertain. CDR3 length: 12 amino acids. V was shortened by 3 bases and J by 3 bases, with 6 bases between the two germline ends. CDR1 is MDHEN and CDR2 is SYDVKM in the germline V gene. The CDR3 DNA is TGTGCCAGCAGTTTGGGAAGCTACGAGCAGTACTTC. Its translation: CASSLGSYEQYF.